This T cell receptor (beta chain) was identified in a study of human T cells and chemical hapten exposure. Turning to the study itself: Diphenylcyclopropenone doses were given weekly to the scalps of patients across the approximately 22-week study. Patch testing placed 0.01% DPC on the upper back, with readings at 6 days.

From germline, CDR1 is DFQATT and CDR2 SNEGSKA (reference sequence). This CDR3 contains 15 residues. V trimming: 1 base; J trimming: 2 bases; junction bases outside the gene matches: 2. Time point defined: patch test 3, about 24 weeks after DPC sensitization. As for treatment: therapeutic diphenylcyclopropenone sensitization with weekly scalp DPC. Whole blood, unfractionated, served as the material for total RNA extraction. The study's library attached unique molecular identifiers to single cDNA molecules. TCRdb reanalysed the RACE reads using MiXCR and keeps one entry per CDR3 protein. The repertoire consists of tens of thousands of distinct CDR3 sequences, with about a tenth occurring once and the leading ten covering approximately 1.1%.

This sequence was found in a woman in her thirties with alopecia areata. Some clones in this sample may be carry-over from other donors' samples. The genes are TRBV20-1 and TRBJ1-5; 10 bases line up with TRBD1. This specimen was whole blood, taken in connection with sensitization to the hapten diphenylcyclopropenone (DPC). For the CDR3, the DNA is TGCAGTGCTAGAGCTGGGACAGGGGGCAATCAGCCCCAGCATTTT. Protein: CSARAGTGGNQPQHF.